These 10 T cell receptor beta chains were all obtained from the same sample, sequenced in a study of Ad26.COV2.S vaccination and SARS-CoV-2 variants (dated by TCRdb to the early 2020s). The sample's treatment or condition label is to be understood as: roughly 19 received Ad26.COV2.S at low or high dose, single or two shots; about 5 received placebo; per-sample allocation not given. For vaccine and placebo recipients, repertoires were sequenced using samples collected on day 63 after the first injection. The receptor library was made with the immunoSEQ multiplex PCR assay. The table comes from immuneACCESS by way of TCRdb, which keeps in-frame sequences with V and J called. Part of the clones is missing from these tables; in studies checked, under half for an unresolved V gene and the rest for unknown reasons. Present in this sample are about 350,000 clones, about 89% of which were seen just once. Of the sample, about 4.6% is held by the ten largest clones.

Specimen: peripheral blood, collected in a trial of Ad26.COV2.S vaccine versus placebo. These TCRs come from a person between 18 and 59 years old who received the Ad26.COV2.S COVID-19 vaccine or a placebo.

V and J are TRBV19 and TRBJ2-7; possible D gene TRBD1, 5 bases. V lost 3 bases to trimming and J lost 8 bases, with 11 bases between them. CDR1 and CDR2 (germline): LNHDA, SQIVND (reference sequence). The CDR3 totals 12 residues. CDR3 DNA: TGTGCCAGTAGTATGGTAAGGGGCCAGCAGTACTTC. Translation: CASSMVRGQQYF. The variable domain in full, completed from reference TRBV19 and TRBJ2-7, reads DGGITQSPKYLFRKEGQNVTLSCEQNLNHDAMYWYRQDPGQGLRLIYYSQIVNDFQKGDIAEGYSVSREKKESFPLTVTSAQKNPTAFYLCASSMVRGQQYFGPGTRLTVT.

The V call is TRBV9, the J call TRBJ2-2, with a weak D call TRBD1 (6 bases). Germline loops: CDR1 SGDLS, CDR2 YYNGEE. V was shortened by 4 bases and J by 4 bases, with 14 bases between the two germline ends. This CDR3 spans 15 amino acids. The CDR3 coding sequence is TGTGCCAGCAGCCCAGAGGACAGATCCACCGGGGAGCTGTTTTTT. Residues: CASSPEDRSTGELFF.

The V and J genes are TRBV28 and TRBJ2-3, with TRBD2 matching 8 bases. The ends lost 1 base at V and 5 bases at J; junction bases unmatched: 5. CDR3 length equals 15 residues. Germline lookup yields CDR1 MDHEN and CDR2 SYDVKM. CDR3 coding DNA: TGTGCCAGCAGTTTATCAGCGGGAGCCGTAGATACGCAGTATTTT. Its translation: CASSLSAGAVDTQYF. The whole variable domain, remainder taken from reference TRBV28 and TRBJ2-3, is DVKVTQSSRYLVKRTGEKVFLECVQDMDHENMFWYRQDPGLGLRLIYFSYDVKMKEKGDIPEGYSVSREKKERFSLILESASTNQTSMYLCASSLSAGAVDTQYFGPGTRLTVL.

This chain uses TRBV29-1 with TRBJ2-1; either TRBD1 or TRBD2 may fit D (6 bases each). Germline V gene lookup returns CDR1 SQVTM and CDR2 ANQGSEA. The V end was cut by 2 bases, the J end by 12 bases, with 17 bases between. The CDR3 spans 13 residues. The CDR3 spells CSVESGRGQGQFF. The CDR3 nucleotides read TGCAGCGTTGAATCCGGCCGGGGGCAGGGGCAGTTCTTC.

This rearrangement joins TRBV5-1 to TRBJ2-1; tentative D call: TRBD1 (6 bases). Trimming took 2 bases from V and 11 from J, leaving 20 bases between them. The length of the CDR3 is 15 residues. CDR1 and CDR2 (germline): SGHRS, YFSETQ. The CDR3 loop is CASSFGVRTVEKQFF. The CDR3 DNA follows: TGCGCCAGCAGCTTTGGGGTGCGGACAGTCGAGAAGCAGTTCTTC.

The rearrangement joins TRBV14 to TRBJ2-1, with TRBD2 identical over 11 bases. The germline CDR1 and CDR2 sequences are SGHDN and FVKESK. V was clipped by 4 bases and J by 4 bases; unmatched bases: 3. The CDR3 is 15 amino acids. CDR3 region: CASSPGTSGYNEQFF. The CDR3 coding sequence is TGTGCCAGCAGCCCCGGGACTAGCGGATACAATGAGCAGTTCTTC.

CDR3 DNA: TGTGCCAGCAGCAAAAGGGGGCTTTCCTACGAGCAGTACTTC. Translating gives CASSKRGLSYEQYF. This chain uses TRBV21-1 with TRBJ2-7; the table names TRBD1, a call not compared with the DNA. TRBV21-1 is described as a pseudogene. The CDR3 runs to 14 residues.

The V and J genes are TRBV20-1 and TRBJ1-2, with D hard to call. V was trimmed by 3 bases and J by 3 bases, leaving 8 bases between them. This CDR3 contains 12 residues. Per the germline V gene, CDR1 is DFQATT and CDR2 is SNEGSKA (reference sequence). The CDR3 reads CSASDGYYGYTF. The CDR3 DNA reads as TGCAGTGCTAGTGACGGGTACTATGGCTACACCTTC.

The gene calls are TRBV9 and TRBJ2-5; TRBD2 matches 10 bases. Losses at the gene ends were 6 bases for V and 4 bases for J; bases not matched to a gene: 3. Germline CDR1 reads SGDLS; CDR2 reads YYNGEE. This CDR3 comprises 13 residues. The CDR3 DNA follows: TGTGCCAGCAAACTAGCGGGAAGAGAGACCCAGTACTTC. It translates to CASKLAGRETQYF.

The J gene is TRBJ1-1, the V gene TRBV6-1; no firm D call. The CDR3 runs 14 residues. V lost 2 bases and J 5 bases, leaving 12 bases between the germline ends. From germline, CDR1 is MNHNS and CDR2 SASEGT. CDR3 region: CASSESTGGTEAFF. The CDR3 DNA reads TGTGCCAGCAGTGAATCAACCGGCGGTACTGAAGCTTTCTTT.